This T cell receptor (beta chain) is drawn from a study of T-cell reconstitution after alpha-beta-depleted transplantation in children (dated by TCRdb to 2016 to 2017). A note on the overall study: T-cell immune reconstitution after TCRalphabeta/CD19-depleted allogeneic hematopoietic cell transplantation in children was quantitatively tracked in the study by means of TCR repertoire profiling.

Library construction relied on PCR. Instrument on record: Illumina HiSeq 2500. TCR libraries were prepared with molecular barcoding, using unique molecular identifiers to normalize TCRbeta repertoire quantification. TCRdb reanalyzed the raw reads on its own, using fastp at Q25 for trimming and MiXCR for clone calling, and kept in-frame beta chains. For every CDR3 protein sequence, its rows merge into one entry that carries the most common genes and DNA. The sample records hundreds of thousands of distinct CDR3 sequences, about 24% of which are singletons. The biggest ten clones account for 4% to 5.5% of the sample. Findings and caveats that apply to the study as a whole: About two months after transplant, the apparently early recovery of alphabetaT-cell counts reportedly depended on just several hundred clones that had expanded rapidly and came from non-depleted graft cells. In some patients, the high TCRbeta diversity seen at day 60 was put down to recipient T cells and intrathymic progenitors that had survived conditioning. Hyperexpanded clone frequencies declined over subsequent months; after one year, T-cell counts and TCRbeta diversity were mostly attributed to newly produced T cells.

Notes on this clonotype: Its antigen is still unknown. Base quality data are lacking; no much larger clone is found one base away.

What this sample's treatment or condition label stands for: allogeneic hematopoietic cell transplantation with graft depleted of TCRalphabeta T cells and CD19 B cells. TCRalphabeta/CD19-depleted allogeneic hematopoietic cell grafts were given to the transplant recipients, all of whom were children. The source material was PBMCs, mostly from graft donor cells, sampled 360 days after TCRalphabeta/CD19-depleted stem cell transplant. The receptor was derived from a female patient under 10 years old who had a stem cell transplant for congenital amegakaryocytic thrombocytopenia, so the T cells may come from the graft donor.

The DNA sequence is given as TGTGCCAGTACTCCTCTGGGAGTGTACGGCTACACCTTC. The resulting protein is CASTPLGVYGYTF. The chain employs TRBV19 and TRBJ1-2; the D gene identity is not certain. V loses 7 bases of germline sequence and J loses 8 bases, and the interval between the two ends is 17 bases. The CDR3 sequence holds 13 residues, the cysteine and phenylalanine included. CDR3 DNA is the only sequence kept; it has 39 bases, read in frame from the first base. CDR1 is given as LNHDA and CDR2 as SQIVND, both from the germline V gene (reference sequence).